The 25 T cell receptor beta chains in this list originate from one sample, sequenced in a study of blood T cell repertoires in COVID-19. Generated by immunoSEQ multiplex PCR, the TCRdb table keeps only in-frame clones and is missing some. In the table there are some 69,000 clones, roughly 79% of which are singletons. Specimen: peripheral blood. These receptors were collected from a man in his fifties or sixties with acute or convalescent COVID-19.

The chain recombines TRBV10-3 with TRBJ2-7, with 8 bases identical to TRBD1. CDR3 size: 15 residues. Trimming removed 1 base from V and 2 bases from J; junction bases left unmatched: 4. Germline CDR1 ENHRY, CDR2 SYGVKD. Here the CDR3 DNA reads TGTGCCATCAGTGAGTACGGGACAGGAGCCTACGAGCAGTACTTC. The encoded protein is CAISEYGTGAYEQYF.

This chain joins TRBV5-4 and TRBJ1-1; TRBD1 might be the D (6 bases). Germline V gives CDR1 SGHNT, CDR2 YYREEE (reference sequence). Trimming removed 3 bases from V and 7 bases from J, with 10 bases in between. The length of the CDR3 is 12 residues. CDR3: CASSSQGNEAFF. In DNA form, the CDR3 reads TGTGCCAGCAGCTCACAGGGTAATGAAGCTTTCTTT.

The rearrangement uses TRBV6-2 or TRBV6-3 and TRBJ2-3; perhaps TRBD2 as D (5 bases). Germline CDR1 and CDR2: MNHEY and SVGEGT. The germline V and J ends were trimmed by 5 bases and 4 bases, with 13 bases remaining between them. There are 14 residues in the CDR3. The CDR3 region has the DNA TGTGCCAGCAGTCCCCGGGGTCCTCCAGATACGCAGTATTTT. Translation gives CASSPRGPPDTQYF.

This clone has more than one count but fewer than ten. This chain connects TRBV4-3 to TRBJ2-7, with D maybe TRBD2 (6 bases). Germline V gives CDR1 LGHNA, CDR2 YSLEER. The CDR3 has 15 amino acids. The V gene lost 3 bases and the J gene lost 9 bases, with 21 bases spanning the gap. The DNA of the CDR3 is TGCGCCAGCAGCCACGGACACGTCGTGGAGGGATTGCAGTACTTC. This gives the protein CASSHGHVVEGLQYF.

The chain links TRBV19 to TRBJ1-1, with D possibly being TRBD1 (5 bases). The V end was cut by 3 bases, the J end by 5 bases, with 13 bases between. CDR3 length: 14 residues. From germline, CDR1 is LNHDA and CDR2 SQIVND (reference sequence). CDR3 coding DNA: TGTGCCAGTAGTATTGACATTAGGGGTACTGAAGCTTTCTTT. Protein product: CASSIDIRGTEAFF.

The rearrangement uses TRBV30 and TRBJ1-2, with TRBD1 matching 7 bases. Unmatched junction bases numbered 11, after V lost 2 bases and J lost 8 bases. The CDR3 covers 14 residues. Germline V gene data show CDR1 as GTSNPN and CDR2 as SVGIG (reference sequence). CDR3 residues: CAWSTPTGTGGYTF. The DNA for the CDR3 is TGTGCCTGGAGTACCCCGACAGGGACTGGGGGCTACACCTTC.

The rearrangement joins TRBV3-1 (or the pseudogene TRBV3-2) to TRBJ2-5, with 7 bases identical to TRBD2. This CDR3 is 16 amino acids long. The ends lost 4 bases at V and 2 bases at J; junction bases unmatched: 10. CDR1 and CDR2 from the germline V gene are LGHDT and YNNKEL (reference sequence). The CDR3: CASSLGFAGVQETQYF. In nucleotides, the CDR3 is TGTGCCAGCAGCCTGGGGTTCGCGGGGGTACAAGAGACCCAGTACTTC.

The chain recombines TRBV5-1 with TRBJ1-2; tentatively, D is TRBD1 (5 bases). Germline V gives CDR1 SGHRS, CDR2 YFSETQ. V dropped 1 base and J dropped 3 bases, with 10 bases sitting between them. The CDR3 runs 14 residues. The CDR3 bases are TGCGCCAGCAGCTTGCGGGGGAAAGACTATGGCTACACCTTC. It codes for CASSLRGKDYGYTF. The full variable domain, completed using reference TRBV5-1 and TRBJ1-2, is KAGVTQTPRYLIKTRGQQVTLSCSPISGHRSVSWYQQTPGQGLQFLFEYFSETQRNKGNFPGRFSGRQFSNSRSEMNVSTLELGDSALYLCASSLRGKDYGYTFGSGTRLTVV.

This chain uses TRBV19 with TRBJ2-7; 9 nucleotides align to TRBD1. The ends lost 4 bases at V and 4 bases at J; junction bases unmatched: 8. CDR3 length: 15 residues. CDR1 is LNHDA and CDR2 is SQIVND in the germline V gene (reference sequence). Here the CDR3 reads CASSTSGTGQYEQYF. The CDR3 DNA follows: TGTGCCAGTAGTACCTCCGGGACAGGGCAATACGAGCAGTACTTC. The full variable domain, completed using reference TRBV19 and TRBJ2-7, is DGGITQSPKYLFRKEGQNVTLSCEQNLNHDAMYWYRQDPGQGLRLIYYSQIVNDFQKGDIAEGYSVSREKKESFPLTVTSAQKNPTAFYLCASSTSGTGQYEQYFGPGTRLTVT.

The chain combines TRBV2 with TRBJ2-5; the D is unclear. CDR3 length equals 13 residues. Germline CDR1 and CDR2: SNHLY and FYNNEI. The germline V and J ends were trimmed by 4 bases and 7 bases, with 13 bases remaining between them. The CDR3 loop is CASSGQEIGTQYF. Here the CDR3 DNA reads TGTGCCAGCAGTGGCCAGGAAATCGGGACCCAGTACTTC.

The chain uses TRBV18 and TRBJ1-1; possible D gene TRBD1, 6 bases. The CDR3 runs to 14 residues. Trimming took off 0 bases at V and 10 bases at J, with 15 bases between the two ends. The V gene's germline CDR1 is KGHSH and CDR2 LQKENI. In nucleotides, the CDR3 is TGTGCCAGCTCACCACCCCCGACAGGCTGGGGAGCTTTCTTT. Translated: CASSPPPTGWGAFF.

V usage is TRBV5-1 and J usage is TRBJ1-2; D is ambiguous. The CDR3 contains 16 residues. The ends were cut back, 1 base at V and 2 bases at J, with 15 bases in the middle. Germline-derived CDR1 and CDR2 are SGHRS and YFSETQ. CDR3 sequence (DNA): TGCGCCAGCAGCTTGCGAATTGCAGCGGGCAACTATGGCTACACCTTC. It is translated as CASSLRIAAGNYGYTF.

This sequence joins TRBV6-2 or TRBV6-3 and TRBJ1-5; D possibly corresponds to TRBD1 (5 bases). V gave up 5 bases and J gave up 2 bases, with 13 bases separating them. CDR1 and CDR2 from the germline V gene are MNHEY and SVGEGT. The CDR3 is made up of 15 amino acids. Here the CDR3 reads CASSLGHLRNQPQHF. CDR3 DNA sequence: TGTGCCAGCAGTCTAGGACATCTTCGCAATCAGCCCCAGCATTTT.

This clone came up a few times. This rearrangement joins TRBV2 to TRBJ1-2; D gene uncertain. V lost 2 bases to trimming and J lost 4 bases, with 11 bases between them. The CDR3 spans 14 residues. From germline, CDR1 is SNHLY and CDR2 FYNNEI. The CDR3 region has the DNA TGTGCCAGCAGTGAATCGGACGGACTCTATGGCTACACCTTC. This encodes CASSESDGLYGYTF.

This clone was counted a few times. This chain joins TRBV11-3 and TRBJ2-3; 7 bases fit TRBD1. Germline values: CDR1 SGHNT, CDR2 YENEEA. V was pared by 5 bases and J by 3 bases, with 11 bases of the junction left unmatched. The length of the CDR3 is 16 residues. CDR3 nucleotide sequence: TGTGCCAGCAGCCTCGGAGAGGGGGCCCAAACAGATACGCAGTATTTT. Its protein product is CASSLGEGAQTDTQYF.

The rearrangement joins TRBV6-2 or TRBV6-3 to TRBJ2-3, with 10 bases aligning to TRBD2. From germline, CDR1 is MNHEY and CDR2 SVGEGT. After removal of 3 bases from V and 3 bases from J, the junction contained 9 bases not matched to a gene. The CDR3 has 17 amino acids. This chain's CDR3 is CASSYSPGLASTDTQYF. The CDR3 DNA follows: TGTGCCAGCAGTTATAGTCCGGGACTAGCGTCGACAGATACGCAGTATTTT.

This chain uses TRBV29-1 with TRBJ1-1; TRBD1 matches 7 bases. V shed 4 bases and J 10 bases; nucleotides not matched to a gene: 3. This CDR3 comprises 10 residues. Germline-derived CDR1 and CDR2 are SQVTM and ANQGSEA. The CDR3 loop is CSVVEGAAFF. The CDR3 DNA reads as TGCAGCGTTGTGGAGGGGGCAGCTTTCTTT.

The gene calls are TRBV9 and TRBJ1-1; D uncertain. This CDR3 is 15 amino acids long. The germline V gene has CDR1 SGDLS and CDR2 YYNGEE. Trimming took off 0 bases at V and 1 base at J, with 10 bases between the two ends. The CDR3 DNA is TGTGCCAGCAGCGTAGGTGTGGAGGCGAACACTGAAGCTTTCTTT. Translation gives CASSVGVEANTEAFF.

V and J are TRBV4-3 and TRBJ2-3; 9 positions match TRBD1. CDR1 is LGHNA, CDR2 YSLEER, per germline. V lost 1 base, J lost 2 bases, and 13 bases stayed unmatched. CDR3 size: 19 residues. The CDR3 DNA reads as TGCGCCAGCAGCCAAGTCGACTCCGGGACAGGGACGTACACAGATACGCAGTATTTT. This gives the protein CASSQVDSGTGTYTDTQYF.

The gene calls are TRBV19 and TRBJ2-2; 11 nucleotides line up with TRBD2. The junction had 4 bases not matched to a gene; V was cut back by 5 bases and J by 5 bases. The CDR3 consists of 15 residues. Germline values: CDR1 LNHDA, CDR2 SQIVND (reference sequence). Written as DNA, the CDR3 is TGTGCCAGTAGTTCGGGACTAGCGGCTACCGGGGAGCTGTTTTTT. It yields the protein CASSSGLAATGELFF.

V gene TRBV5-1 combines with J gene TRBJ2-7; tentatively, D is TRBD1 (5 bases). Germline V gene sequence: CDR1 SGHRS, CDR2 YFSETQ. V was pared by 1 base and J by 3 bases, with 11 bases between. The CDR3 contains 14 residues. CDR3 amino acids: CASSLSTDFYEQYF. The CDR3 DNA follows: TGCGCCAGCAGCTTGTCGACAGATTTCTACGAGCAGTACTTC.

J is TRBJ2-7 and V is TRBV6-5; tentative D call: TRBD1 (5 bases). Germline CDR1 MNHEY, CDR2 SVGAGI. CDR3 length: 11 residues. V was clipped by 5 bases and J by 4 bases, with 6 bases between them. CDR3 sequence: CASSTGYEQYF. DNA of the CDR3: TGTGCCAGCAGTACAGGTTACGAGCAGTACTTC.

The CDR3 loop reads CASSLQGARAGNQPQHF. The CDR3 bases are TGTGCCAGCAGCTTACAGGGGGCGCGGGCCGGCAATCAGCCCCAGCATTTT. V gene TRBV5-6 combines with J gene TRBJ1-5; 9 nucleotides line up with TRBD1. Trimming at V came to 2 bases and at J to 2 bases, leaving 8 bases not matched to a gene. CDR3 length: 17 amino acids. Germline V lookup: CDR1 SGHDT, CDR2 YYEEEE.

This clone is medium-sized (0.01 to 0.1%). The V gene is TRBV6-2 or TRBV6-3, the J gene TRBJ1-2; D unresolved. V lost 2 bases and J lost 6, with 7 bases in between. The CDR3 spans 12 residues. The germline V gene encodes CDR1 MNHEY and CDR2 SVGEGT. In nucleotides, the CDR3 is TGTGCCAGCAGTTACCCTCAGGATGGCTACACCTTC. Amino acid sequence: CASSYPQDGYTF.

This clone was seen a single time. J is TRBJ2-6 and V is TRBV9, with TRBD1 matching over 8 bases. V lost 0 bases to trimming and J lost 2 bases; unmatched junction nucleotides: 4. Germline V gives CDR1 SGDLS, CDR2 YYNGEE. The CDR3 loop spans 17 amino acids. The CDR3 here is CASSVGTGLPGANVLTF. The DNA for the CDR3 is TGTGCCAGCAGCGTAGGGACAGGGCTCCCTGGGGCCAACGTCCTGACTTTC.